The source of this T cell receptor (beta chain) is a study of T cell repertoires in cytomegalovirus infection. At the level of the study: Recently identified HLA-C-restricted CMV epitopes were used, and well-studied HLA-B-restricted CMV epitopes were used as well. Carrying CMV and the relevant HLA type showed in public TCR beta signatures.

Many counts were recorded for this clonotype. The target antigen is unknown. Whole-study results and caveats: Cumulative public TCR beta family frequency identified carriers of CMV plus the relevant HLA. In two of eight donors, the top clonotype was HLA-C-restricted CMV-specific.

There are 15 residues in the CDR3. CDR1 and CDR2 from the germline V gene are SGHVS and FQNEAQ. V dropped 8 bases and J dropped 2 bases, with 17 bases sitting between them. In TCRdb, the reads were re-called with MiXCR into one record per CDR3 protein. Of approximately 310,000 distinct CDR3 sequences listed, roughly 25% are singletons. The gene calls are TRBV7-8 and TRBJ2-3, with D uncertain. The sample here was cultured PBMCs, taken from culture after CMV antigen stimulation. The receptor's source is a human donor in good health (CMV status not recorded). Some clones in this sample may be carry-over from other donors' samples. CDR3 coding DNA: TGTGCCAGCCTATCGGGTGTACTCATCACAGATACGCAGTATTTT. It encodes CASLSGVLITDTQYF.